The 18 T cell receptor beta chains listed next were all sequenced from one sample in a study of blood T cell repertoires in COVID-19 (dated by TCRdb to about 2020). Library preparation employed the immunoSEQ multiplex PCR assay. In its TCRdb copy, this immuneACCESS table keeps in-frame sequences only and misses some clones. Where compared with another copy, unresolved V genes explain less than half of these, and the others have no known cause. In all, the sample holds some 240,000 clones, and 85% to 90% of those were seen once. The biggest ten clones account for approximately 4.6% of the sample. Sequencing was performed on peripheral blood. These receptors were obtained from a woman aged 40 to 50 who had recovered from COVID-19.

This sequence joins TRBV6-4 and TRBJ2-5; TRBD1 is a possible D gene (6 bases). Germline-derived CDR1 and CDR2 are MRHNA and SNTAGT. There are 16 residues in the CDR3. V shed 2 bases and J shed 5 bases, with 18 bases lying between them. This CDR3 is CASSDPRTVLFETQYF. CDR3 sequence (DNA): TGTGCCAGCAGTGACCCGCGGACAGTTCTATTCGAGACCCAGTACTTC.

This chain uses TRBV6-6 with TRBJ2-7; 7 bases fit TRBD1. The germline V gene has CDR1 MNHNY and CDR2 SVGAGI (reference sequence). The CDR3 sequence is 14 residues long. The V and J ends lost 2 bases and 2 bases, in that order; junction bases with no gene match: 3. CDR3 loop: CASSYGQGAYEQYV. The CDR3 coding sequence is TGTGCCAGCAGTTACGGCCAGGGGGCCTACGAGCAGTACGTC.

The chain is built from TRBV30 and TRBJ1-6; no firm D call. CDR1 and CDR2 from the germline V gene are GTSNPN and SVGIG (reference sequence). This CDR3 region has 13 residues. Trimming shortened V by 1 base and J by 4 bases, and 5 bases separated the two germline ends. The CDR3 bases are TGTGCCTGGAGTGAACAGTATAATTCACCCCTCCACTTT. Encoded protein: CAWSEQYNSPLHF.

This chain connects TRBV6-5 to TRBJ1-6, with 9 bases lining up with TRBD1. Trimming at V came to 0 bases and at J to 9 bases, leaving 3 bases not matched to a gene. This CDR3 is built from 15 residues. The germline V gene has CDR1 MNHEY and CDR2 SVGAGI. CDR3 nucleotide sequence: TGTGCCAGCAGTTACTCGACAGGGGGAGGTTCACCCCTCCACTTT. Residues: CASSYSTGGGSPLHF.

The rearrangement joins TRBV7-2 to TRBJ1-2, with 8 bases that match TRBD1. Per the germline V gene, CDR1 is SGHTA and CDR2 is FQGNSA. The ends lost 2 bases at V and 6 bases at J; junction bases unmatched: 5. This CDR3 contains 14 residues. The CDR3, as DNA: TGTGCCAGCAGCTTACTTGGACAGGGAGATGGCTACACCTTC. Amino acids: CASSLLGQGDGYTF.

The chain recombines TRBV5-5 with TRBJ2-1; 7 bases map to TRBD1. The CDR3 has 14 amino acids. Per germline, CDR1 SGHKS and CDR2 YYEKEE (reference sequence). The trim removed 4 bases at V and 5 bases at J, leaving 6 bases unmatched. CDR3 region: CASSPGTVNNEQFF. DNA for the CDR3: TGTGCCAGCAGCCCCGGGACAGTCAACAATGAGCAGTTCTTC.

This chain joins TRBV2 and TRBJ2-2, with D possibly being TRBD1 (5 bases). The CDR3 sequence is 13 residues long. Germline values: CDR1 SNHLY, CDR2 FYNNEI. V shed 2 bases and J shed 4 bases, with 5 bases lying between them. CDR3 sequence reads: CASSEQGTGELFF. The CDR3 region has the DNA TGTGCCAGCAGTGAACAGGGCACCGGGGAGCTGTTTTTT.

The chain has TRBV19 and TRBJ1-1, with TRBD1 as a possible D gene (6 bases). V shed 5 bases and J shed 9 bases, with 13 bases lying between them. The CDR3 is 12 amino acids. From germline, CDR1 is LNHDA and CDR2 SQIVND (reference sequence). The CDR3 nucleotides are TGTGCCAGTAGTCTACTACAGGGTAAAGCTTTCTTT. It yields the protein CASSLLQGKAFF.

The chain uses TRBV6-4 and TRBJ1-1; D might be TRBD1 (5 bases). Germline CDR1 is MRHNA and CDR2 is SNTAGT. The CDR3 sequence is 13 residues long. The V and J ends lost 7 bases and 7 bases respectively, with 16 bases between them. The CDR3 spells CASIPPGGGEAFF. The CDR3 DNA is TGTGCCAGCATACCCCCCGGGGGGGGTGAAGCTTTCTTT.

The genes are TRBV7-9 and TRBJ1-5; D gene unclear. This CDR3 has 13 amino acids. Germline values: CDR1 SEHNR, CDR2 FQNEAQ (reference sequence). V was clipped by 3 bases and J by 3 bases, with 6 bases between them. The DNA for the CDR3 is TGTGCCAGCAGCTTCAGTATCAATCAGCCCCAGCATTTT. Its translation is CASSFSINQPQHF. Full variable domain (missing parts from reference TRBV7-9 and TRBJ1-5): DTGVSQNPRHKITKRGQNVTFRCDPISEHNRLYWYRQTLGQGPEFLTYFQNEAQLEKSRLLSDRFSAERPKGSFSTLEIQRTEQGDSAMYLCASSFSINQPQHFGDGTRLSIL.

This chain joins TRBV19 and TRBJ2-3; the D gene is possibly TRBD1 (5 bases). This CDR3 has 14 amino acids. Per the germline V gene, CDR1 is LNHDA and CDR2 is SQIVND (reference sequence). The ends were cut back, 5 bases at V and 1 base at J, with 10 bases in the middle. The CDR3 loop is CASSLGAGTDTQYF. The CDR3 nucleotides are TGTGCCAGTAGTTTAGGGGCCGGCACAGATACGCAGTATTTT. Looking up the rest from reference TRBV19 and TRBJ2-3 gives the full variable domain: DGGITQSPKYLFRKEGQNVTLSCEQNLNHDAMYWYRQDPGQGLRLIYYSQIVNDFQKGDIAEGYSVSREKKESFPLTVTSAQKNPTAFYLCASSLGAGTDTQYFGPGTRLTVL.

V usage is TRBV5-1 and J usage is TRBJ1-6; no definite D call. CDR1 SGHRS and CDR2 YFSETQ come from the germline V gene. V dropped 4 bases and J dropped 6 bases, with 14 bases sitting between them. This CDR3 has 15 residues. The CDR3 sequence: CASSALSGGNSPLHF. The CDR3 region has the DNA TGCGCCAGCAGCGCCCTTTCAGGAGGTAATTCACCCCTCCACTTT.

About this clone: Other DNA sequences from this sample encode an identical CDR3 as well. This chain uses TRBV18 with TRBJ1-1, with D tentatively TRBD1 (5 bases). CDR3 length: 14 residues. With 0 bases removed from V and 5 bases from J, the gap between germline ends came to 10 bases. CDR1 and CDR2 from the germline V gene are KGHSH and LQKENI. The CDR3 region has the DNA TGTGCCAGCTCACCACCCCAGGGTGGGACTGAAGCTTTCTTT. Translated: CASSPPQGGTEAFF.

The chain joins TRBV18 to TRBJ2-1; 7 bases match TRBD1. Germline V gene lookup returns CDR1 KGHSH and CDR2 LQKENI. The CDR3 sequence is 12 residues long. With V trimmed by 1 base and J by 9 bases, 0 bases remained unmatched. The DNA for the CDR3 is TGTGCCAGCTCACCACAGGGGGCTGAGCAGTTCTTC. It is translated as CASSPQGAEQFF.

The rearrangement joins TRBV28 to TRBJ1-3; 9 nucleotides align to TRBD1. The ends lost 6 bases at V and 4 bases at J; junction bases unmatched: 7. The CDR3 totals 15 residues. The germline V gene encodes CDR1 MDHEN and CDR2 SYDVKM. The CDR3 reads CASSGQGIIGNTIYF. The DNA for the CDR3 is TGTGCCAGCAGCGGACAGGGGATTATCGGAAACACCATATATTTT.

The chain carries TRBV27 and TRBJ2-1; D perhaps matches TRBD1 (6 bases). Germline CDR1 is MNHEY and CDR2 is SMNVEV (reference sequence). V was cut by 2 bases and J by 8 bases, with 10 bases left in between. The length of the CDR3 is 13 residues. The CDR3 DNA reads TGTGCCAGCAGTTTACGACAGGAGTATGAGCAGTTCTTC. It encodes CASSLRQEYEQFF.

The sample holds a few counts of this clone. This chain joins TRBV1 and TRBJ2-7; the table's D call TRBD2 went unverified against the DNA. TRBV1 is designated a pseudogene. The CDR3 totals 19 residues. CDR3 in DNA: TGCACCAGCAGCCCTCTGGTCCACGAGCCGGGACTATCGGGGTACGAGCAGTACGTC. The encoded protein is CTSSPLVHEPGLSGYEQYV.

CDR3 in DNA: TGTGCCAGTCAAATAGGTGTGGAGGGCCCCGGGGAGCTGTTTTTT. It is translated as CASQIGVEGPGELFF. V and J are TRBV9 and TRBJ2-2, with TRBD2 as a possible D gene (6 bases). The CDR3 extends over 15 amino acids. Germline CDR1 is SGDLS and CDR2 is YYNGEE. The V gene lost 8 bases and the J gene lost 6 bases, with 20 bases spanning the gap.